The 24 T cell receptor beta chains presented below share a single source sample, sequenced in a study of cytomegalovirus exposure and HLA in healthy donors. This PCR relied on a set of 60 Vbeta primers and 13 Jbeta primers. Sequenced by immunoSEQ multiplex PCR; TCRdb stores in-frame clones only, minus some. The sample lists tens of thousands of clones; about two thirds were seen once. The material sequenced was PBMCs. The origin of the receptors is a boy between 10 and 17 years old in good health and CMV-seropositive.

The gene calls are TRBV5-4 and TRBJ1-4, with TRBD1 as a possible D gene (5 bases). The germline V and J ends were trimmed by 4 bases and 8 bases, with 12 bases remaining between them. The CDR3 is 13 residues long. CDR1 and CDR2 from the germline V gene are SGHNT and YYREEE (reference sequence). CDR3 amino acids: CASSPFGGEKLFF. CDR3 nucleotides: TGTGCCAGCAGCCCCTTCGGGGGAGAAAAACTGTTTTTT.

The chain recombines TRBV19 with TRBJ2-1; D ambiguous. V dropped 7 bases and J dropped 0 bases, with 10 bases sitting between them. CDR3 length equals 14 residues. Germline V CDR1 and CDR2: LNHDA, SQIVND (reference sequence). The CDR3 region has the DNA TGTGCCAGTACAGCGTCCCGCTCCTACAATGAGCAGTTCTTC. Translating gives CASTASRSYNEQFF.

The rearrangement joins TRBV6-4 to TRBJ1-1; D is possibly TRBD1 (6 bases). The CDR3 is made up of 13 amino acids. Trimming cost V 5 bases and J 4 bases, with 11 bases left between them. Germline V gene sequence: CDR1 MRHNA, CDR2 SNTAGT. The CDR3 region is CASSRTGTTEAFF. CDR3 coding DNA: TGTGCCAGCAGTAGAACAGGGACCACTGAAGCTTTCTTT.

This chain links TRBV4-3 with TRBJ2-3, with 12 nucleotides matching TRBD2. The V and J ends lost 3 bases and 3 bases, in that order; junction bases with no gene match: 4. In germline, CDR1 is LGHNA, CDR2 YSLEER. The CDR3 consists of 16 residues. The CDR3 coding sequence is TGCGCCAGCAGCCAGACCCTAGCGGGAGGGACAGATACGCAGTATTTT. This codes for CASSQTLAGGTDTQYF.

This chain uses TRBV9 with TRBJ2-7, with D possibly TRBD2 on 6 matching bases. The V gene lost 2 bases and the J gene lost 3 bases, with 15 bases spanning the gap. Germline V gene sequence: CDR1 SGDLS, CDR2 YYNGEE. The CDR3 contains 15 residues. CDR3 DNA sequence: TGTGCCAGCAGCGTGGCCGGGACTCCGAACTACGAGCAGTACTTC. Encoded protein: CASSVAGTPNYEQYF.

The gene calls are TRBV7-9 and TRBJ2-1, with 9 bases matching TRBD1. CDR1 and CDR2 from the germline V gene are SEHNR and FQNEAQ (reference sequence). V gave up 1 base and J gave up 4 bases; unmatched junction bases: 5. CDR3 length: 16 residues. Here the CDR3 reads CASSLDRDRVYNEQFF. CDR3 coding DNA: TGTGCCAGCAGCTTAGACCGGGACAGGGTTTACAATGAGCAGTTCTTC.

V is TRBV5-8 and J is TRBJ2-2; unclear D gene. The ends were cut back, 3 bases at V and 0 bases at J, with 9 bases in the middle. This CDR3 comprises 15 residues. Germline V gene sequence: CDR1 SGHTS, CDR2 YDEGEE. CDR3 protein: CASSSGRTNTGELFF. CDR3 nucleotides: TGTGCCAGCAGCTCAGGAAGGACGAACACCGGGGAGCTGTTTTTT.

The chain carries TRBV5-1 and TRBJ2-5, with D possibly matching TRBD1 (6 bases). The ends were cut back, 0 bases at V and 5 bases at J, with 11 bases in the middle. The V gene's germline CDR1 is SGHRS and CDR2 YFSETQ. The CDR3 covers 14 residues. In nucleotides, the CDR3 is TGCGCCAGCAGCTTGGGAGCAGGGGTGGAGACCCAGTACTTC. Translated: CASSLGAGVETQYF.

This chain joins TRBV30 and TRBJ2-3; D ambiguous. V lost 0 bases and J 4 bases, leaving 8 bases between the germline ends. Germline V lookup: CDR1 GTSNPN, CDR2 SVGIG (reference sequence). CDR3 length: 13 residues. The chain's CDR3 is CAWSVFSADTQYF. DNA for the CDR3: TGTGCCTGGAGTGTCTTCTCCGCAGATACGCAGTATTTT.

This sequence joins TRBV5-4 and TRBJ2-7, with TRBD2 as a possible D gene (5 bases). There are 14 residues in the CDR3. From germline, CDR1 is SGHNT and CDR2 YYREEE (reference sequence). With 4 bases removed from V and 2 bases from J, the gap between germline ends came to 13 bases. The CDR3 coding sequence is TGTGCCAGCAGCCGCGGCCTCGGGGCCTACGAGCAGTACTTC. Residues: CASSRGLGAYEQYF.

V is TRBV10-2 and J is TRBJ2-7, with a weak D call TRBD1 (5 bases). The CDR3 consists of 14 residues. Trimming cost V 3 bases and J 5 bases, with 14 bases left between them. The germline V gene encodes CDR1 WSHSY and CDR2 SAAADI. The CDR3 protein is CASSDWQGLDEQYF. The CDR3 DNA follows: TGCGCCAGCAGTGATTGGCAGGGCTTGGACGAGCAGTACTTC.

This clone showed up just once. J is TRBJ2-3 and V is TRBV4-1, with 7 bases identical to TRBD2. The CDR3 is made up of 13 amino acids. J lost 14 bases, V lost 4 bases, and 12 bases had no gene match. Germline V gene sequence: CDR1 MGHRA, CDR2 YSYEKL. The CDR3 sequence: CASSLGDGLVPYF. CDR3 DNA: TGCGCCAGCAGCCTCGGGGACGGACTAGTCCCGTATTTT.

CDR3 nucleotides: TGTGCCAGCAGCCCCTGGGACAGGGAGTCGGAAGGCTACACCTTC. It yields the protein CASSPWDRESEGYTF. This chain joins TRBV7-2 and TRBJ1-2, with 9 bases aligning to TRBD1. V lost 5 bases and J lost 8; bases outside the gene matches: 12. The CDR3 consists of 15 residues. Germline assignment: CDR1 SGHTA and CDR2 FQGNSA.

This sequence joins TRBV6-5 and TRBJ1-2, with a possible D match to TRBD1 (6 bases). CDR1 and CDR2 (germline): MNHEY, SVGAGI. The CDR3 totals 15 residues. Between the trimmed V and J ends, which lost 5 bases and 1 base, there was a span of 14 bases. For the CDR3, the DNA is TGTGCCAGCAGTCCCCGGGACAAGATTAACTATGGCTACACCTTC. Its translation: CASSPRDKINYGYTF.

This chain joins TRBV4-2 and TRBJ2-3; 7 bases agree with TRBD2. The V gene end was trimmed by 5 bases and the J gene end by 4 bases; junction bases not matched to a gene: 15. Per the germline V gene, CDR1 is LGHNA and CDR2 is YNFKEQ. CDR3 length equals 17 residues. The CDR3, as DNA: TGTGCCAGCAGCACGTTCCAGACGGCGGGAGTGTCAGATACGCAGTATTTT. Translating gives CASSTFQTAGVSDTQYF.

The chain employs TRBV5-1 and TRBJ2-1, with 9 nucleotides matching TRBD2. The length of the CDR3 is 15 residues. The germline CDR1 and CDR2 sequences are SGHRS and YFSETQ. The V and J ends lost 4 bases and 4 bases, in that order; junction bases with no gene match: 6. CDR3 DNA sequence: TGCGCCAGCAGCGCCTCTAGCGGGGTATACAATGAGCAGTTCTTC. Its protein is CASSASSGVYNEQFF.

This chain links TRBV7-9 with TRBJ1-4; possibly TRBD1 for D (5 bases). Germline V gene data show CDR1 as SEHNR and CDR2 as FQNEAQ (reference sequence). V gave up 11 bases and J gave up 5 bases, with 12 bases separating them. There are 12 residues in the CDR3. In DNA form, the CDR3 reads TGTGCCGTCTCAGGGCTAAATGAAAAACTGTTTTTT. Translated: CAVSGLNEKLFF.

The J gene is TRBJ1-1, the V gene TRBV11-3, with D perhaps TRBD1 (5 bases). Germline V gene data show CDR1 as SGHNT and CDR2 as YENEEA. V dropped 4 bases and J dropped 1 base, with 16 bases sitting between them. The CDR3 sequence is 16 residues long. The DNA for the CDR3 is TGTGCCAGCAGCTCCCCCCAGGGTTTTTCGAACACTGAAGCTTTCTTT. Translated, it gives CASSSPQGFSNTEAFF. Based on the CDR3 plus reference TRBV11-3 and TRBJ1-1, the full variable domain is EAGVVQSPRYKIIEKKQPVAFWCNPISGHNTLYWYLQNLGQGPELLIRYENEEAVDDSQLPKDRFSAERLKGVDSTLKIQPAELGDSAVYLCASSSPQGFSNTEAFFGQGTRLTVV.

A single count supports this clone. The chain has TRBV7-8 and TRBJ1-6; TRBD1 might be the D (6 bases). Trimming cost V 1 base and J 7 bases, with 11 bases left between them. CDR3 size: 15 residues. From germline, CDR1 is SGHVS and CDR2 FQNEAQ. CDR3 sequence (DNA): TGTGCCAGCAGCTTAGAACAGGGTTGGAATTCACCCCTCCACTTT. This codes for CASSLEQGWNSPLHF.

The gene calls are TRBV5-1 and TRBJ1-1; 9 nucleotides line up with TRBD1. From germline, CDR1 is SGHRS and CDR2 YFSETQ. The CDR3 runs to 16 residues. Germline trimming cut 1 base from V and 7 bases from J; bases unmatched to any gene: 11. Here the CDR3 reads CASSLSSYRGLGEAFF. In DNA, the CDR3 is TGCGCCAGCAGCTTGAGTTCCTACAGGGGGCTAGGTGAAGCTTTCTTT.

The chain combines TRBV6-6 with TRBJ1-5, with D uncertain. Per germline, CDR1 MNHNY and CDR2 SVGAGI (reference sequence). The CDR3 covers 12 residues. V was pared by 5 bases and J by 4 bases, with 6 bases between. The CDR3 region has the DNA TGTGCCAGCAGTCTTATGAATCAGCCCCAGCATTTT. Protein product: CASSLMNQPQHF.

This clone was counted between two and nine times. The chain links TRBV10-1 to TRBJ1-1, with 10 bases lining up with TRBD1. Germline V CDR1 and CDR2: WNHNN, SYGVQD (reference sequence). Trimming cost V 0 bases and J 4 bases; bases outside gene matches: 11. This CDR3 is built from 18 residues. CDR3 protein: CASSESNFGTGVSTEAFF. The CDR3 nucleotides are TGCGCCAGCAGTGAGTCTAATTTCGGGACAGGGGTGAGCACTGAAGCTTTCTTT.

The chain carries TRBV7-2 and TRBJ2-1, with a possible D match to TRBD2 (5 bases). The CDR3 contains 13 residues. Trimming removed 5 bases at V and 7 bases at J, with 12 bases between. Germline CDR1 SGHTA, CDR2 FQGNSA. DNA for the CDR3: TGTGCCAGCAGCACCGGGATAACTAATGAGCAGTTCTTC. Protein: CASSTGITNEQFF.

This rearrangement joins TRBV5-1 to TRBJ2-7; D is unresolved. CDR3 length: 14 amino acids. CDR1 and CDR2 (germline): SGHRS, YFSETQ. V lost 1 base and J lost 5, with 13 bases in between. The CDR3 loop reads CASSLMPSSNEQYF. The DNA for the CDR3 is TGCGCCAGCAGCTTGATGCCTAGTAGTAACGAGCAGTACTTC.